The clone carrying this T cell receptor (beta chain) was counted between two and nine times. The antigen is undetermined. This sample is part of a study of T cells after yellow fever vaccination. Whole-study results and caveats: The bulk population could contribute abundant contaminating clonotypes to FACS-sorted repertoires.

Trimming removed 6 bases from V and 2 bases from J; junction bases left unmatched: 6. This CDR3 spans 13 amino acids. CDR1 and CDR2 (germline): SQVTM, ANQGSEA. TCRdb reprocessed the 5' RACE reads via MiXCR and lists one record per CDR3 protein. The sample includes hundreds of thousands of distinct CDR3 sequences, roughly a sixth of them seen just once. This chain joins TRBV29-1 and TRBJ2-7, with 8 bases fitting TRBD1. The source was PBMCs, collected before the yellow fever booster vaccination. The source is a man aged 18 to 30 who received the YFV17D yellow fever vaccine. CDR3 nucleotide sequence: TGCAGCGTCATGACAGGGGAAACCTACGAGCAGTACTTC. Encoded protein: CSVMTGETYEQYF.